This T cell receptor (beta chain) is from a study of T cells in Graves' hyperthyroidism and ophthalmopathy. Study details: Blood from the periphery was taken at initial diagnosis, before any treatment.

Authors of the study amplified TCR beta CDR3 regions from RNA transcripts. Using the HTBI primer set, a first-round RT-PCR was run on the TCR CDR3. TCRdb analysed the multiplex PCR reads with MiXCR anew, one entry per CDR3 protein. The profile covers more than 300,000 distinct CDR3 sequences, with 17% appearing a single time and roughly a third taken by the ten largest. It was at first hyperthyroidism diagnosis, before any ophthalmopathy symptoms, that the blood sample was taken. The CDR3 has 13 amino acids. Trimming pared 6 bases from V and 3 bases from J, leaving 9 bases between. On this clonotype: Its antigen is as yet unknown.

Regarding the study as a whole: Most thyroid clonotypes expanded above 0.001 were also detected in blood. Onset of ophthalmopathy came a median roughly 6 months after the model predicted it.

J is TRBJ1-5 and V is TRBV12-3 or TRBV12-4; unclear D gene. This clonotype originated in a woman aged 25 to 45 with Graves' hyperthyroidism that later progressed to Graves' ophthalmopathy. Sequencing was done on a sample of blood. The CDR3 reads CASRGGFNQPQHF. CDR3 coding DNA: TGTGCCAGCAGAGGAGGGTTCAATCAGCCCCAGCATTTT.